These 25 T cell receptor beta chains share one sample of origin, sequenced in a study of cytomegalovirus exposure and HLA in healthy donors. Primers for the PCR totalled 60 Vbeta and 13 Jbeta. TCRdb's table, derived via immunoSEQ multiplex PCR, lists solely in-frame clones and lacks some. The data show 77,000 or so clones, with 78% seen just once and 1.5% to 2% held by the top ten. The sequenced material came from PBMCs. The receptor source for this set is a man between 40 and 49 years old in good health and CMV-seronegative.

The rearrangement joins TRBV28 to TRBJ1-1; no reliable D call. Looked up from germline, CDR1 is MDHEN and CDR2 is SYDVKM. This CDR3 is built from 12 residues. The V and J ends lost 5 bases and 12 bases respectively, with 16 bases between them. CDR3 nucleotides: TGTGCCAGCAGTCCCCGGTCAAGAGAAACTTTCTTT. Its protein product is CASSPRSRETFF. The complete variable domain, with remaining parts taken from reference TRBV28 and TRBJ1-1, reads DVKVTQSSRYLVKRTGEKVFLECVQDMDHENMFWYRQDPGLGLRLIYFSYDVKMKEKGDIPEGYSVSREKKERFSLILESASTNQTSMYLCASSPRSRETFFGQGTRLTVV.

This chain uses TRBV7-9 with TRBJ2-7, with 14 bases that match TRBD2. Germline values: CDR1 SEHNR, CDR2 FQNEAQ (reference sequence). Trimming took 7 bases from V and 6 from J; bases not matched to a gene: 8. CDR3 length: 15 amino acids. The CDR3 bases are TGTGCCAGCACCGAGGGACTAGCGGGAGCTTCCGAGCAGTACTTC. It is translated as CASTEGLAGASEQYF.

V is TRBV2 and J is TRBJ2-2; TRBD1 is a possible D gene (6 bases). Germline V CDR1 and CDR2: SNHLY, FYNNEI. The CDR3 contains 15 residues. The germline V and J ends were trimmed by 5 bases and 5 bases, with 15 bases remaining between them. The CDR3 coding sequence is TGTGCCAGCAGTTTGGAACAGGGTGGAACCGGGGAGCTGTTTTTT. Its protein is CASSLEQGGTGELFF.

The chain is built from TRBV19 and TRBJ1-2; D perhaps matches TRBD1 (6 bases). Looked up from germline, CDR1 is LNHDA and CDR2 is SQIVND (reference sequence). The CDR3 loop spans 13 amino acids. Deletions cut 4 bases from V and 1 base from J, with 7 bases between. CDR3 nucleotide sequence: TGTGCCAGTAGTACGGACAGTAACTATGGCTACACCTTC. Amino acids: CASSTDSNYGYTF.

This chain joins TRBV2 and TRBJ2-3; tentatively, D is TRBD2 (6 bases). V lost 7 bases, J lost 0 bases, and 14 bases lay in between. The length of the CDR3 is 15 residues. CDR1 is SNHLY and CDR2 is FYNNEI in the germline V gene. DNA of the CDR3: TGTGCCAGCACAATATCCGGGAGCAGCACAGATACGCAGTATTTT. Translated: CASTISGSSTDTQYF.

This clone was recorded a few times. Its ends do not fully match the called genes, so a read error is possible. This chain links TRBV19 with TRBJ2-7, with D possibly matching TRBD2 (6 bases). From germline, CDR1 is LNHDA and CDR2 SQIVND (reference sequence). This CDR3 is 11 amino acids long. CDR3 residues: CASSTTRAFVF. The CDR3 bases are TGTGCCAGTAGTACGACTAGGGCCTTTGTCTTC. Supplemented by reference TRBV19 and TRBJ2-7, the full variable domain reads DGGITQSPKYLFRKEGQNVTLSCEQNLNHDAMYWYRQDPGQGLRLIYYSQIVNDFQKGDIAEGYSVSREKKESFPLTVTSAQKNPTAFYLCASSTTRAFVFGPGTRLTVT.

The CDR3 reads CASSPSGRASGEQYF. In DNA, the CDR3 is TGTGCCAGCAGCCCAAGCGGGAGGGCCTCGGGAGAGCAGTACTTC. The chain links TRBV7-2 to TRBJ2-7; TRBD2 matches at 10 bases. With 5 bases clipped from V and 7 bases from J, the junction kept 11 bases outside the gene matches. CDR3 size: 15 residues. Per the germline V gene, CDR1 is SGHTA and CDR2 is FQGNSA.

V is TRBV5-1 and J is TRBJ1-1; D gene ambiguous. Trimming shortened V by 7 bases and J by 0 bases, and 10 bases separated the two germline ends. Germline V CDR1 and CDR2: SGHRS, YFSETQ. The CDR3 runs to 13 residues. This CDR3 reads CASRRGMNTEAFF. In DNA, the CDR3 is TGCGCCAGCCGCCGAGGAATGAACACTGAAGCTTTCTTT.

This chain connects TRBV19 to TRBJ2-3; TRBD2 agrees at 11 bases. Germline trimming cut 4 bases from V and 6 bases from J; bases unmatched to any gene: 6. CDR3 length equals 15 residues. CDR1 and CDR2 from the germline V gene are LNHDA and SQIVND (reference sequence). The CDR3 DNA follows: TGTGCCAGTAGTACAGGGACTAGCGGTTGGGATACGCAGTATTTT. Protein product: CASSTGTSGWDTQYF.

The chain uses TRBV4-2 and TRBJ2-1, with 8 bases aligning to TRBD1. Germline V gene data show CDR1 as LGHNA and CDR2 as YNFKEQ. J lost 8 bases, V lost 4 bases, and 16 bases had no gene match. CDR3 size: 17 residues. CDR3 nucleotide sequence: TGTGCCAGCAGCCCGCTTATTCGGACAGGGATCTGGGATGAGCAGTTCTTC. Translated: CASSPLIRTGIWDEQFF.

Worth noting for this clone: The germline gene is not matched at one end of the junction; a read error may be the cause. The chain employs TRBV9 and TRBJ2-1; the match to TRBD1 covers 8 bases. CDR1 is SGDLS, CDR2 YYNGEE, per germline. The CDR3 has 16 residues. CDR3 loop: CASNVVGTGTGNEQFF. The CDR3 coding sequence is TGTGCCAGCAACGTAGTCGGGACAGGAACAGGCAATGAGCAGTTCTTC.

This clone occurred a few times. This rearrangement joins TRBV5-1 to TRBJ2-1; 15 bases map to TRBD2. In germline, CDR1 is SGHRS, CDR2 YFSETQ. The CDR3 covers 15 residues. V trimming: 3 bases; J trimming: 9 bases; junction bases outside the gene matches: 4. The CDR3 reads CASSWTSGRVGEQFF. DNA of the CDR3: TGCGCCAGCAGCTGGACTAGCGGGAGGGTGGGTGAGCAGTTCTTC. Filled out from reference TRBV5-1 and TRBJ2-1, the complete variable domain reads KAGVTQTPRYLIKTRGQQVTLSCSPISGHRSVSWYQQTPGQGLQFLFEYFSETQRNKGNFPGRFSGRQFSNSRSEMNVSTLELGDSALYLCASSWTSGRVGEQFFGPGTRLTVL.

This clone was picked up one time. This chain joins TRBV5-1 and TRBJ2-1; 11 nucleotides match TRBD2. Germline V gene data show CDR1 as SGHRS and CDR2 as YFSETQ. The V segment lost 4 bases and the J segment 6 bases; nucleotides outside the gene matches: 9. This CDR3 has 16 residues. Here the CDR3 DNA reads TGCGCCAGCAGCGGAGGTGGGCTAGCGGGAGGCAATGAGCAGTTCTTC. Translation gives CASSGGGLAGGNEQFF.

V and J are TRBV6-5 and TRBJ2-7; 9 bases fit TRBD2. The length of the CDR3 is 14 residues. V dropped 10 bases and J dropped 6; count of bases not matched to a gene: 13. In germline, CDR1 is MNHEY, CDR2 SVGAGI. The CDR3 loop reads CANRGRVKRGEQYF. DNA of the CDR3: TGTGCCAACCGCGGGAGGGTGAAGAGAGGCGAGCAGTACTTC.

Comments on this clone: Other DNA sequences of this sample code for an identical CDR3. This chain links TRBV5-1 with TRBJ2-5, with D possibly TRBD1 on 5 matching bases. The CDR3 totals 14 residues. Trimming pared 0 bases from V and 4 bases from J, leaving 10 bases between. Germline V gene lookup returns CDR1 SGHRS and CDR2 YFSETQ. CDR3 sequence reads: CASSLGREGETQYF. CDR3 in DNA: TGCGCCAGCAGCTTGGGCAGGGAAGGAGAGACCCAGTACTTC.

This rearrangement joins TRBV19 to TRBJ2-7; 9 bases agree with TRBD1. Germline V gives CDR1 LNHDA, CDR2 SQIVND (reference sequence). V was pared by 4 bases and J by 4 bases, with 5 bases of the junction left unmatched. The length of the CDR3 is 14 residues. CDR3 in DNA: TGTGCCAGTAGTACCGGGACAGGGCTTTACGAGCAGTACTTC. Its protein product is CASSTGTGLYEQYF.

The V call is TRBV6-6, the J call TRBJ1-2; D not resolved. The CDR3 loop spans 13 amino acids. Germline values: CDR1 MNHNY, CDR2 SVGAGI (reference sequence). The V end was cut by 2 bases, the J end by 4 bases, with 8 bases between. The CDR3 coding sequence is TGTGCCAGCAGTTACGGCGGAGGCTATGGCTACACCTTC. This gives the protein CASSYGGGYGYTF.

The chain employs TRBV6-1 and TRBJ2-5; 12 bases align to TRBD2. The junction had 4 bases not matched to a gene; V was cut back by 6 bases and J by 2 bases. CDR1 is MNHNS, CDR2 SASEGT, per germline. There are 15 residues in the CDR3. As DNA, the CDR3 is TGTGCCAGCAGCCAACTAGCGGGGGGTCAAGAGACCCAGTACTTC. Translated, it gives CASSQLAGGQETQYF.

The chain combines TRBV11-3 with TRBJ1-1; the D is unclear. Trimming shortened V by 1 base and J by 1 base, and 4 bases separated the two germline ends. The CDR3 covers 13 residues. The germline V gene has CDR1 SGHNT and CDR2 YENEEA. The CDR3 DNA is TGTGCCAGCAGCTTAGGAGGGAACACTGAAGCTTTCTTT. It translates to CASSLGGNTEAFF.

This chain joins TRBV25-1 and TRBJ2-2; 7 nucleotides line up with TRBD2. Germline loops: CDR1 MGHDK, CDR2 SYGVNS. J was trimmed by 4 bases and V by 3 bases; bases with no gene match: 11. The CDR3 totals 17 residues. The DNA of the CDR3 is TGTGCCAGCAGTGAGAGGTGGGGGGGATCCTTCACCGGGGAGCTGTTTTTT. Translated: CASSERWGGSFTGELFF.

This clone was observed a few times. CDR3 nucleotide sequence: TGTGCCAGCAGCTCCACTAGCGGGAAATCCGAGCAGTACTTC. It codes for CASSSTSGKSEQYF. The chain carries TRBV7-8 and TRBJ2-7, with TRBD2 identical over 10 bases. This CDR3 has 14 amino acids. The V segment lost 4 bases and the J segment 6 bases; nucleotides outside the gene matches: 6. Germline V gene data show CDR1 as SGHVS and CDR2 as FQNEAQ.

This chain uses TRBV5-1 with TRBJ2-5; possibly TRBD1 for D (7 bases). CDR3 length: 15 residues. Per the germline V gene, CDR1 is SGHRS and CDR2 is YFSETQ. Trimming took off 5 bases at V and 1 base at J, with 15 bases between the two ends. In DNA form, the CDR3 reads TGCGCCAGCAGGCGGGCGGGACAGAGCCAAGAGACCCAGTACTTC. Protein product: CASRRAGQSQETQYF.

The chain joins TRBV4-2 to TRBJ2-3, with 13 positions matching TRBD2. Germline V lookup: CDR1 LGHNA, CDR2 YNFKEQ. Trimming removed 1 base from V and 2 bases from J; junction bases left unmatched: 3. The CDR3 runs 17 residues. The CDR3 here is CASSQVGTSGATDTQYF. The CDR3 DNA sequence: TGTGCCAGCAGCCAAGTGGGGACTAGCGGGGCCACAGATACGCAGTATTTT.

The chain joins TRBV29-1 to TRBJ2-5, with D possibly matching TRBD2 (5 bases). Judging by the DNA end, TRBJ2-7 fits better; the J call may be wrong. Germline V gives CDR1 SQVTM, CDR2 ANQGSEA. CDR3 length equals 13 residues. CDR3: CSVDRGSSYEQYF. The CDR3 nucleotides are TGCAGCGTTGATCGGGGAAGCTCCTACGAGCAGTACTTC.

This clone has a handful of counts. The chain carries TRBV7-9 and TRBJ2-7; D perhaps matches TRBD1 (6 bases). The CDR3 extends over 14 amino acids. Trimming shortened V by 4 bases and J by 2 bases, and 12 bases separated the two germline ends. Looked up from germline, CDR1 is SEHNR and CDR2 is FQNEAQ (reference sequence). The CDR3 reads CASSSRDNPYEQYF. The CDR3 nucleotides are TGTGCCAGCAGCTCCCGGGACAACCCCTACGAGCAGTACTTC.